The rows below give T cell receptor beta chains drawn from one sample of a study of technical replicates of blood from a handful of donors. The table came from immunoSEQ multiplex PCR; TCRdb's copy has only in-frame clones and leaves some out. The sample shows about 100,000 clones, 96% of them seen only once. Specimen: T cells isolated from PBMCs. The receptor set was obtained from a human donor in good health. CDR3s include the opening cysteine and the closing phenylalanine or tryptophan. D genes are given only for firm matches.

v_call	j_call	d_call	cdr3_nt	cdr3_aa
TRBV4-1	TRBJ1-1	NA	TGCGCCAGCAGCCAAGAAGCGACAGTAACCCCCTCGAACACTGAAGCTTTCTTT	CASSQEATVTPSNTEAFF
TRBV9	TRBJ2-2	NA	TGTGCCAGCAGCGTAGGGTTGGGGGCAATCGGGGAGCTGTTTTTT	CASSVGLGAIGELFF
TRBV9	TRBJ1-3	NA	TGTGCCAGCAGCGTAGTAAGCGGTAGTCGGAACACCATATATTTT	CASSVVSGSRNTIYF
TRBV7-8	TRBJ2-7	NA	TGTGCCAGCAGCTTAGCGGAGGCGCAGTCCTACGAGCAGTACTTC	CASSLAEAQSYEQYF
TRBV15	TRBJ1-3	NA	TGTGCCACCAGCATCCCGAGCTCTGGAAACACCATATATTTT	CATSIPSSGNTIYF
TRBV9	TRBJ2-7	NA	TGTGCCAGCAGCGTCTGGGCGGGCTCCTCCTACGAGCAGTACTTC	CASSVWAGSSYEQYF
TRBV30	TRBJ1-2	NA	TGTGCCTGGAGTGTATCCAGCTATGGCTACACCTTC	CAWSVSSYGYTF
TRBV27	TRBJ1-1	NA	TGTGCCAGCAGTTTTTCGGGGAACACTGAAGCTTTCTTT	CASSFSGNTEAFF
TRBV18	TRBJ1-2	NA	TGTGCCAGCTCACCACCGGGGCCACTGGAGGGCTACACCTTC	CASSPPGPLEGYTF
TRBV7-9	TRBJ1-1	NA	TGTGCCAGCAGCCTCAGGGGTGGGCACACTGAAGCTTTCTTT	CASSLRGGHTEAFF
TRBV7-9	TRBJ2-5	TRBD1	TGTGCCAGCAGCCCTCGACAGGGTCCCTCCTACCAAGAGACCCAGTACTTC	CASSPRQGPSYQETQYF
TRBV6-8	TRBJ1-1	NA	TGTGCCAGCAGTCAGACCTTAGGGGGTTGCACTGAAGCTTTCTTT	CASSQTLGGCTEAFF
TRBV7-9	TRBJ1-4	NA	TGTGCCAGCAGCTTCCCCCTTAATGAAAAACTGTTTTTT	CASSFPLNEKLFF
TRBV2	TRBJ1-5	TRBD1	TGTGCCAGCAGTGCCGTGGGACAGGGCCTCCAGCCCCAGCATTTT	CASSAVGQGLQPQHF
TRBV10-2	TRBJ1-2	NA	TGCGCCGCAGCTGCTAGCGACAGAACAATCTATGGCTACACCTTC	CAAAASDRTIYGYTF
TRBV19	TRBJ1-1	NA	TGTGCCAGTAGTATAGATCTATCGGGGAACCTGAACACTGAAGCTTTCTTT	CASSIDLSGNLNTEAFF
TRBV2	TRBJ2-7	NA	TGTGCCAGCCGGGACTTCTCCTACGAGCAGTACTTC	CASRDFSYEQYF